These T cell receptor beta chains were read from a single sample in a study of technical replicates of blood from a handful of donors. Libraries were prepared by immunoSEQ multiplex PCR; TCRdb keeps only in-frame clonotypes and omits some of them. The table lists around 70,000 clones, about 94% of them singletons. Sequencing was done on a sample of T cells isolated from PBMCs. The receptors stem from a human donor in good health. The CDR3 runs from the conserved cysteine through the conserved F or W. The D gene is left open where the match is weak. A clone size is listed for some rows: how often the clone was seen (once, few, many), or a class if it is expanded.

j_gene: TRBJ2-7
d_gene: TRBD1
v_gene: TRBV28
abundance: .
CDR3nt: TGTGCCAGCAGCCCTCCTCGCCGGGGACAGGGGGCCGAGCAGTACTTC
CDR3aa: CASSPPRRGQGAEQYF

j_gene: TRBJ2-5
d_gene: .
v_gene: TRBV6-5
abundance: .
CDR3nt: TGTGCCACGTACAGGGAAGAGACCCAGTACTTC
CDR3aa: CATYREETQYF

j_gene: TRBJ2-5
d_gene: TRBD1
v_gene: TRBV7-3
abundance: .
CDR3nt: TGTGCCAGCAGCAAGGGACAGGCAGAGACCCAGTACTTC
CDR3aa: CASSKGQAETQYF

j_gene: TRBJ2-7
d_gene: .
v_gene: TRBV28
abundance: .
CDR3nt: TGTGCCAGCAGTCGCATCCTCAGGGACTACGAGCAGTACTTC
CDR3aa: CASSRILRDYEQYF

j_gene: TRBJ1-4
d_gene: .
v_gene: TRBV5-8
abundance: .
CDR3nt: TGTGCCAGCAGCTTAAGACAGCCAGCGGAAAAACTGTTTTTT
CDR3aa: CASSLRQPAEKLFF

j_gene: TRBJ2-1
d_gene: .
v_gene: TRBV6-1
abundance: .
CDR3nt: TGTGCCAGCAGAATCAGGGAACCCTACAATGAGCAGTTCTTC
CDR3aa: CASRIREPYNEQFF

j_gene: TRBJ1-2
d_gene: .
v_gene: TRBV30
abundance: .
CDR3nt: TGTGCCTTACAGGGCTATGGCTACACCTTC
CDR3aa: CALQGYGYTF

j_gene: TRBJ2-3
d_gene: TRBD2
v_gene: TRBV7-3
abundance: .
CDR3nt: TGTGCCAGCAGCCCTCCCGGGACTAGCGGTTCGCAGTATTTT
CDR3aa: CASSPPGTSGSQYF

j_gene: TRBJ1-5
d_gene: .
v_gene: TRBV19
abundance: .
CDR3nt: TGTGCCAGTCGTACAGATCCTTATCAGCCCCAGCATTTT
CDR3aa: CASRTDPYQPQHF

j_gene: TRBJ1-5
d_gene: .
v_gene: TRBV5-1
abundance: .
CDR3nt: TGCGCCAGCAGCCCTTCAGGCAGCAATCAGCCCCAGCATTTT
CDR3aa: CASSPSGSNQPQHF

j_gene: TRBJ2-7
d_gene: .
v_gene: TRBV19
abundance: .
CDR3nt: TGTGCCAGTAGTAGAGAGCCGGGCTACGAGCAGTACTTC
CDR3aa: CASSREPGYEQYF

j_gene: TRBJ2-7
d_gene: TRBD1
v_gene: TRBV7-2
abundance: .
CDR3nt: TGTGCCAGCAGCCCATGGACAGGGCACTACGAGCAGTACTTC
CDR3aa: CASSPWTGHYEQYF

j_gene: TRBJ1-5
d_gene: .
v_gene: TRBV6-1
abundance: .
CDR3nt: TGTGCCAGCAGTCCGACAGTGAATCAGCCCCAGCATTTT
CDR3aa: CASSPTVNQPQHF

j_gene: TRBJ1-1
d_gene: TRBD1
v_gene: TRBV7-9
abundance: .
CDR3nt: TGTGCCAGCAGCGCCACCTCCGGGACAGGGGGCACTGAAGCTTTCTTT
CDR3aa: CASSATSGTGGTEAFF

j_gene: TRBJ1-2
d_gene: TRBD1
v_gene: TRBV4-2
abundance: .
CDR3nt: TGTGCCAGCAGCCAAGATCGACAGGGGTTAGGTGGCTACACCTTC
CDR3aa: CASSQDRQGLGGYTF

j_gene: TRBJ1-5
d_gene: TRBD1
v_gene: TRBV11-3
abundance: .
CDR3nt: TGTGCCAGCAGCTTAGGGGCGACAGGGGCCGGATCTCAGCCCCAGCATTTT
CDR3aa: CASSLGATGAGSQPQHF

j_gene: TRBJ1-1
d_gene: .
v_gene: TRBV10-1
abundance: .
CDR3nt: TGCGCCAGCAGTGAGACGGAGGTTATGAACACTGAAGCTTTCTTT
CDR3aa: CASSETEVMNTEAFF

j_gene: TRBJ2-1
d_gene: .
v_gene: TRBV6-5
abundance: .
CDR3nt: TGTGCCAGGAACTTAGCGGATCCCTACAATGAGCAGTTCTTC
CDR3aa: CARNLADPYNEQFF

j_gene: TRBJ2-2
d_gene: .
v_gene: TRBV7-7
abundance: .
CDR3nt: TGTGCCAGCAGCTTAGAGGGCTTGGGGGGCACCGGGGAGCTGTTTTTT
CDR3aa: CASSLEGLGGTGELFF

j_gene: TRBJ1-2
d_gene: .
v_gene: TRBV5-1
abundance: few
CDR3nt: TGCGCCAGCAGCTTGGGGGACTTATCAATTGGCTACACCTTC
CDR3aa: CASSLGDLSIGYTF

j_gene: TRBJ2-7
d_gene: TRBD2
v_gene: TRBV27
abundance: once
CDR3nt: TGTGCCAGCAGTTTATCGGGACTAGCGGTCTACGAGCAGTACTTC
CDR3aa: CASSLSGLAVYEQYF

j_gene: TRBJ2-3
d_gene: .
v_gene: TRBV19
abundance: once
CDR3nt: TGTGCCAGTAGTATTTACAGGGGCACAGATACGCAGTATTTT
CDR3aa: CASSIYRGTDTQYF

j_gene: TRBJ2-7
d_gene: TRBD1
v_gene: TRBV7-8
abundance: .
CDR3nt: TGTGCCAGCACCGTTGGGACAGGGAAATACTACGAGCAGTACTTC
CDR3aa: CASTVGTGKYYEQYF

j_gene: TRBJ1-4
d_gene: .
v_gene: TRBV28
abundance: .
CDR3nt: TGTGCCAGCAGTTTACGGACAGCCTTTAATGAAAAACTGTTTTTT
CDR3aa: CASSLRTAFNEKLFF

j_gene: TRBJ1-2
d_gene: .
v_gene: TRBV7-3
abundance: .
CDR3nt: TGTGCCAGCAGCTTAATTGCCGGGTATGGCTACACCTTC
CDR3aa: CASSLIAGYGYTF

j_gene: TRBJ2-7
d_gene: TRBD2
v_gene: TRBV5-4
abundance: .
CDR3nt: TGTGCCAGCAGCACCGGGACTAGCGGGTCCTACGAGCAGTACTTC
CDR3aa: CASSTGTSGSYEQYF

j_gene: TRBJ1-1
d_gene: .
v_gene: TRBV5-1
abundance: once
CDR3nt: TGCGCCAGCAGCAGTAAAACAGGTTACACTGAAGCTTTCTTT
CDR3aa: CASSSKTGYTEAFF

j_gene: TRBJ1-5
d_gene: .
v_gene: TRBV23-1
abundance: .
CDR3nt: TGCGCCAGCAGCCCTGAGGTGCAGAGCAATCAGCCCCAGCATTTT
CDR3aa: CASSPEVQSNQPQHF

j_gene: TRBJ2-1
d_gene: TRBD2
v_gene: TRBV7-8
abundance: .
CDR3nt: TGTGCCAGCAGCTTTGCGGGAGAATACAATGAGCAGTTCTTC
CDR3aa: CASSFAGEYNEQFF

j_gene: TRBJ2-7
d_gene: .
v_gene: TRBV27
abundance: .
CDR3nt: TGTGCCAGCAAATGGGGGGCCTACGAGCAGTACTTC
CDR3aa: CASKWGAYEQYF

j_gene: TRBJ2-1
d_gene: TRBD2
v_gene: TRBV30
abundance: .
CDR3nt: TGTGCCTGGAGTGGAGGGACTAGCGGCTACAATGAGCAGTTCTTC
CDR3aa: CAWSGGTSGYNEQFF

j_gene: TRBJ1-2
d_gene: .
v_gene: TRBV6-5
abundance: .
CDR3nt: TGTGCCAGCAGCTTTGACAGCTATGGCTACACCTTC
CDR3aa: CASSFDSYGYTF

j_gene: TRBJ1-3
d_gene: TRBD1
v_gene: TRBV5-6
abundance: .
CDR3nt: TGTGCCAGCAGCTTTAGCCCGACAGGGCTCTCTGGAAACACCATATATTTT
CDR3aa: CASSFSPTGLSGNTIYF

j_gene: TRBJ1-1
d_gene: .
v_gene: TRBV5-1
abundance: once
CDR3nt: TGCGCCAGCAGCTTGGGACCTGAGGGTGGCACTGAAGCTTTCTTT
CDR3aa: CASSLGPEGGTEAFF

j_gene: TRBJ2-7
d_gene: .
v_gene: TRBV29-1
abundance: .
CDR3nt: TGCAGCGTTGAGCTACAGGGCTCGTACGAGCAGTACTTC
CDR3aa: CSVELQGSYEQYF

j_gene: TRBJ2-7
d_gene: .
v_gene: TRBV10-2
abundance: .
CDR3nt: TGCGCCAGCAGTGATGAGGGAGGTAGCGCGGAGCAGTACTTC
CDR3aa: CASSDEGGSAEQYF

j_gene: TRBJ1-2
d_gene: TRBD1
v_gene: TRBV28
abundance: once
CDR3nt: TGTGCCACCCTCTCCGGCCGGGACAGACCTAACTATGGCTACACCTTC
CDR3aa: CATLSGRDRPNYGYTF

j_gene: TRBJ1-2
d_gene: .
v_gene: TRBV20-1
abundance: .
CDR3nt: TGCAGTGCTAGAAGTCCTACTGGCTACACCTTC
CDR3aa: CSARSPTGYTF

j_gene: TRBJ2-7
d_gene: .
v_gene: TRBV5-1
abundance: .
CDR3nt: TGCGCCAGCAGCCCCGGAGGAGTCTCCTACGAGCAGTACTTC
CDR3aa: CASSPGGVSYEQYF

j_gene: TRBJ1-1
d_gene: .
v_gene: TRBV28
abundance: .
CDR3nt: TGTGCCTCCCGCCCGGGTCTTTCCAGCTCGCACACTGAAGCTTTCTTT
CDR3aa: CASRPGLSSSHTEAFF

j_gene: TRBJ1-3
d_gene: .
v_gene: TRBV27
abundance: .
CDR3nt: TGTGCCAGCAGTTACACTAGGGTAGGCGCAGGAAACACCATATATTTT
CDR3aa: CASSYTRVGAGNTIYF

j_gene: TRBJ2-3
d_gene: TRBD1
v_gene: TRBV5-5
abundance: .
CDR3nt: TGTGCCAGCAGCTCAGGACAGGCCTACACAGATACGCAGTATTTT
CDR3aa: CASSSGQAYTDTQYF

j_gene: TRBJ2-3
d_gene: TRBD1
v_gene: TRBV5-1
abundance: .
CDR3nt: TGCGCCAGCAGCCGGACGGACAGGGGATTAACAGATACGCAGTATTTT
CDR3aa: CASSRTDRGLTDTQYF

j_gene: TRBJ2-1
d_gene: .
v_gene: TRBV27
abundance: once
CDR3nt: TGTGCCAGCGACCTAGTTGGTAGCATGGGCAATGAGCAGTTCTTC
CDR3aa: CASDLVGSMGNEQFF

j_gene: TRBJ2-7
d_gene: TRBD2
v_gene: TRBV19
abundance: .
CDR3nt: TGTGCCAGTAGTTTATCTAGCGGGAGGGCCGAGCAGTACTTC
CDR3aa: CASSLSSGRAEQYF

j_gene: TRBJ1-2
d_gene: TRBD1
v_gene: TRBV6-4
abundance: .
CDR3nt: TGTGCCAGCGAGTGCAGGGGGCGCCGGGGCTACACCTTC
CDR3aa: CASECRGRRGYTF

j_gene: TRBJ2-2
d_gene: TRBD2
v_gene: TRBV9
abundance: .
CDR3nt: TGTGCCAGCAGCGTAGGGAGCGGGGTGAACACCGGGGAGCTGTTTTTT
CDR3aa: CASSVGSGVNTGELFF

j_gene: TRBJ1-2
d_gene: TRBD1
v_gene: TRBV4-1
abundance: .
CDR3nt: TGCGCCAGCAGCCCCACAGGGGGCAACTATGGCTACACCTTC
CDR3aa: CASSPTGGNYGYTF

j_gene: TRBJ2-3
d_gene: .
v_gene: TRBV27
abundance: .
CDR3nt: TGTGCCAGCAGGACTCTAGCTTCCCCTAGCACAGATACGCAGTATTTT
CDR3aa: CASRTLASPSTDTQYF

j_gene: TRBJ1-5
d_gene: TRBD1
v_gene: TRBV29-1
abundance: .
CDR3nt: TGCAGCGTCGGACAGGGGCAGAACAATCAGCCCCAGCATTTT
CDR3aa: CSVGQGQNNQPQHF

j_gene: TRBJ2-1
d_gene: .
v_gene: TRBV7-9
abundance: .
CDR3nt: TGTGCCAGCACCCTATTCTACAGGGTCAGCTCCTACAATGAGCAGTTCTTC
CDR3aa: CASTLFYRVSSYNEQFF

j_gene: TRBJ2-1
d_gene: .
v_gene: TRBV11-2
abundance: .
CDR3nt: TGTGCCAGCACCCGGGGACTTTCGGTTGAGCAGTTCTTC
CDR3aa: CASTRGLSVEQFF

j_gene: TRBJ2-1
d_gene: .
v_gene: TRBV6-6
abundance: .
CDR3nt: .
CDR3aa: CASSSSGQPNEQFF